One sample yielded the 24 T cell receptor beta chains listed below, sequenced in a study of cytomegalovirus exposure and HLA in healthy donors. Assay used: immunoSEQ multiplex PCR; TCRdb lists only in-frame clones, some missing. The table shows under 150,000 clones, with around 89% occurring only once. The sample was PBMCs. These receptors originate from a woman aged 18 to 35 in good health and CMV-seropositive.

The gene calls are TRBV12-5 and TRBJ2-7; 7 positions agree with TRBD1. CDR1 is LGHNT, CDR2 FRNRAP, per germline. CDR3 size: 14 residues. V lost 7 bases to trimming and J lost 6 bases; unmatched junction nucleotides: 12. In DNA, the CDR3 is TGTGCTAGTGCTCGGGACAGTACTCTATCCGAGCAGTACTTC. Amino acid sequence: CASARDSTLSEQYF.

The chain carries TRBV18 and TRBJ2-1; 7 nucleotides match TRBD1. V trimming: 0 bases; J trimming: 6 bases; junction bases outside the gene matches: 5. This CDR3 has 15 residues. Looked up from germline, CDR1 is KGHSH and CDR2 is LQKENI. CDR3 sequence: CASSPPAAGGNEQFF. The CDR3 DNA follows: TGTGCCAGCTCACCACCCGCGGCAGGGGGCAATGAGCAGTTCTTC.

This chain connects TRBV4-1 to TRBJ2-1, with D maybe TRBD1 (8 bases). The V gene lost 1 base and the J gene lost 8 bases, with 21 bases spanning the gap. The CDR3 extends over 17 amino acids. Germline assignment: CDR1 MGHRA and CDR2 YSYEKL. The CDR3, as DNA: TGCGCCAGCAGCCAAGGGACAGGGCGGGAGAGGGCATATGAGCAGTTCTTC. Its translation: CASSQGTGRERAYEQFF.

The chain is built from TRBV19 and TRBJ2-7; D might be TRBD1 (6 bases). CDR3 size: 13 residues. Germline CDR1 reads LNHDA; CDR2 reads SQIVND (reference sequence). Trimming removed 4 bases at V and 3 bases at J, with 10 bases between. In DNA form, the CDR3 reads TGTGCCAGTAGTACCCGGGACAACTACGAGCAGTACTTC. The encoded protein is CASSTRDNYEQYF.

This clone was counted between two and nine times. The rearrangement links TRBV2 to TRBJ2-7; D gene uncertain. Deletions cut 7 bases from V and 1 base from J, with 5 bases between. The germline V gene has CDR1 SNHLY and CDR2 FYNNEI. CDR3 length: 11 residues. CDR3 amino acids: CASTPSYEQYF. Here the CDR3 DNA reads TGTGCCAGCACCCCTTCCTACGAGCAGTACTTC. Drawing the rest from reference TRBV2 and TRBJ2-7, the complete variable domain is EPEVTQTPSHQVTQMGQEVILRCVPISNHLYFYWYRQILGQKVEFLVSFYNNEISEKSEIFDDQFSVERPDGSNFTLKIRSTKLEDSAMYFCASTPSYEQYFGPGTRLTVT.

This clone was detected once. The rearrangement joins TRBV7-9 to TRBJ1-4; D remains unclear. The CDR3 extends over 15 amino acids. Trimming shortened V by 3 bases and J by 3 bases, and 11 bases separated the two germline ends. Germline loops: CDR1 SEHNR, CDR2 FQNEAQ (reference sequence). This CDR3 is CASSFSLQANEKLFF. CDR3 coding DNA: TGTGCCAGCAGCTTTTCACTACAAGCTAATGAAAAACTGTTTTTT.

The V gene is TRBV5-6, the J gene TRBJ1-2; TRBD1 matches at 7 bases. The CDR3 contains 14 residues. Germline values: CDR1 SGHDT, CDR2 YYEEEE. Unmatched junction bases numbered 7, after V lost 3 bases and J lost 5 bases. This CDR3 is CASSYGTDTYGYTF. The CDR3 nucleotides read TGTGCCAGCAGCTACGGGACAGATACTTATGGCTACACCTTC.

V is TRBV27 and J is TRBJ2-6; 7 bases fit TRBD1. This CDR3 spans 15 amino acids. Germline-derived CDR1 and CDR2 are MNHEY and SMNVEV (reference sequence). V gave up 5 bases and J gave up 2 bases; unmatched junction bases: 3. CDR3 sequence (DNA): TGTGCCAGCAGTCCCGACAGGGCTGGGGCCAACGTCCTGACTTTC. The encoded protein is CASSPDRAGANVLTF.

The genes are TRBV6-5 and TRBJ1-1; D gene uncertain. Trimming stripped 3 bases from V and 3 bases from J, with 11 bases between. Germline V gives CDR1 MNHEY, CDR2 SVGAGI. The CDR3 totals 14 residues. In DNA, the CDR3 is TGTGCCAGCAGTTATCAGTCCGGGGACACTGAAGCTTTCTTT. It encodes CASSYQSGDTEAFF.

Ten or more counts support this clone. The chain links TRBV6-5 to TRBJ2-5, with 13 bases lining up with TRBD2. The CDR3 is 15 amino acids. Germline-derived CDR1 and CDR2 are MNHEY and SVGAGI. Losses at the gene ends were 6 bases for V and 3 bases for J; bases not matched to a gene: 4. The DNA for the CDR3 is TGTGCCAGCAGCCCCGGACTAGCGGGGGAAGAGACCCAGTACTTC. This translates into CASSPGLAGEETQYF.

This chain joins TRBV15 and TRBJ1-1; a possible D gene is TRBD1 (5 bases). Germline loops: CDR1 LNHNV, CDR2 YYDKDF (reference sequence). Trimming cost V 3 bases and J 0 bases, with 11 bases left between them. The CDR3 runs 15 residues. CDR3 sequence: CATSRGDRLNTEAFF. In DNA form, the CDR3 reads TGTGCCACCAGCAGGGGCGACAGATTGAACACTGAAGCTTTCTTT.

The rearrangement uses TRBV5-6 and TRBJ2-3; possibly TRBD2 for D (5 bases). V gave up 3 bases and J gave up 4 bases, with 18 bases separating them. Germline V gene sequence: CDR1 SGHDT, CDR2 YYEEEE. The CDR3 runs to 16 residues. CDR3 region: CASSSRIEFGADTQYF. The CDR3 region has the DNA TGTGCCAGCAGCTCACGAATAGAGTTCGGGGCAGATACGCAGTATTTT. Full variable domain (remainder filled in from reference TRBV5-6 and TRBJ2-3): DAGVTQSPTHLIKTRGQQVTLRCSPKSGHDTVSWYQQALGQGPQFIFQYYEEEERQRGNFPDRFSGHQFPNYSSELNVNALLLGDSALYLCASSSRIEFGADTQYFGPGTRLTVL.

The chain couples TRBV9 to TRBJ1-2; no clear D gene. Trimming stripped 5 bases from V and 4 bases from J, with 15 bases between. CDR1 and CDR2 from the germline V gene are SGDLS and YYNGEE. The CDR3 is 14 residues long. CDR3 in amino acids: CASSPGPEGYGYTF. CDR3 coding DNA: TGTGCCAGCAGTCCTGGGCCGGAGGGCTATGGCTACACCTTC. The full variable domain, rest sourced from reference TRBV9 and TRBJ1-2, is DSGVTQTPKHLITATGQRVTLRCSPRSGDLSVYWYQQSLDQGLQFLIQYYNGEERAKGNILERFSAQQFPDLHSELNLSSLELGDSALYFCASSPGPEGYGYTFGSGTRLTVV.

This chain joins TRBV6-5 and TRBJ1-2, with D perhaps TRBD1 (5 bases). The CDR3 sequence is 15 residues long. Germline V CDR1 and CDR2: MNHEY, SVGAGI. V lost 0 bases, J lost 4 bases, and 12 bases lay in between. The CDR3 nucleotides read TGTGCCAGCAGTTACTCAGGAAGGACACTCTATGGCTACACCTTC. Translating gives CASSYSGRTLYGYTF.

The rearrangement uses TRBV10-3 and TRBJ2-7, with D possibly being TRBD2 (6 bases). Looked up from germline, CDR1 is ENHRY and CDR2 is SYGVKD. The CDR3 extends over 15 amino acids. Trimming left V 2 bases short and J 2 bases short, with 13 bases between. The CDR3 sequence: CAISETGGKPYEQYF. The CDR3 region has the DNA TGTGCCATCAGTGAGACAGGCGGGAAGCCCTACGAGCAGTACTTC.

The DNA for the CDR3 is TGTGCCACCAGCAGTGGGGGGGCCATCGATGAGCAGTTCTTC. Encoded protein: CATSSGGAIDEQFF. This rearrangement joins TRBV15 to TRBJ2-1; D is possibly TRBD2 (7 bases). The CDR3 has 14 residues. Trimming stripped 3 bases from V and 8 bases from J, with 14 bases between. CDR1 is LNHNV and CDR2 is YYDKDF in the germline V gene (reference sequence).

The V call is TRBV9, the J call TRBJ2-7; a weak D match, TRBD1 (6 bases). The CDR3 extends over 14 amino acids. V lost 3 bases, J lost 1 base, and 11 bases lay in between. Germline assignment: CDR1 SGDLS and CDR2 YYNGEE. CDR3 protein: CASSGSGASYEQYF. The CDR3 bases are TGTGCCAGCAGCGGATCAGGGGCGTCCTACGAGCAGTACTTC. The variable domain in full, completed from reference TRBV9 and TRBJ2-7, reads DSGVTQTPKHLITATGQRVTLRCSPRSGDLSVYWYQQSLDQGLQFLIQYYNGEERAKGNILERFSAQQFPDLHSELNLSSLELGDSALYFCASSGSGASYEQYFGPGTRLTVT.

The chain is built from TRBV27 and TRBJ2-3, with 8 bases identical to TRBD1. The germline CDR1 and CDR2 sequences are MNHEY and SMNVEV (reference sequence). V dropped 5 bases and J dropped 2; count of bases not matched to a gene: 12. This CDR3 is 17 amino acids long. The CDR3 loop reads CASSPDRGAAATDTQYF. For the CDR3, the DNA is TGTGCCAGCAGTCCAGACAGGGGCGCCGCTGCCACAGATACGCAGTATTTT.

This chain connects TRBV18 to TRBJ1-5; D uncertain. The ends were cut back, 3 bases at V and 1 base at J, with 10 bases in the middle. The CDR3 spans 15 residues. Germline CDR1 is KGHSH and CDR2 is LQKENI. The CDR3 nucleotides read TGTGCCAGCTCACCTGGCGGAGGGAGCAATCAGCCCCAGCATTTT. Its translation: CASSPGGGSNQPQHF.

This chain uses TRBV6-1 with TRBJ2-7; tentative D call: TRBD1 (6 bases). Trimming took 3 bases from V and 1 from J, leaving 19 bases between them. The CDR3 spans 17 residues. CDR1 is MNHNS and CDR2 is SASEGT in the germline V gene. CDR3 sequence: CASSDSRGSQQSYEQYF. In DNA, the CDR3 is TGTGCCAGCAGTGACAGCAGGGGCTCCCAACAATCCTACGAGCAGTACTTC.

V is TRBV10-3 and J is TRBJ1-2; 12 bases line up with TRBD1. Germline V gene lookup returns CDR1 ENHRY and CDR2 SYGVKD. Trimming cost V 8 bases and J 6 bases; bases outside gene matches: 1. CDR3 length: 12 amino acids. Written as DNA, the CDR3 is TGTGCCATCGGGGACAGGGGGCATGGCTACACCTTC. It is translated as CAIGDRGHGYTF.

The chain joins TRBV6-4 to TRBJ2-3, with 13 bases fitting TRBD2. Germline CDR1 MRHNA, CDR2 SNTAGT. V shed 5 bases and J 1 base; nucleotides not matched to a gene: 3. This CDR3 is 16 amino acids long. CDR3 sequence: CASSPGTSGGTDTQYF. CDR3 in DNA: TGTGCCAGCAGTCCCGGGACTAGCGGGGGCACAGATACGCAGTATTTT.

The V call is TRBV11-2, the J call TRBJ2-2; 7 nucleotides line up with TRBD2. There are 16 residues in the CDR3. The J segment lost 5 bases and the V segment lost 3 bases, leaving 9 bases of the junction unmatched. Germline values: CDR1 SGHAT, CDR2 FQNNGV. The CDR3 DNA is TGTGCCAGCAGCTTGGTCCGGGACTACACTACCGGGGAGCTGTTTTTT. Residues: CASSLVRDYTTGELFF.

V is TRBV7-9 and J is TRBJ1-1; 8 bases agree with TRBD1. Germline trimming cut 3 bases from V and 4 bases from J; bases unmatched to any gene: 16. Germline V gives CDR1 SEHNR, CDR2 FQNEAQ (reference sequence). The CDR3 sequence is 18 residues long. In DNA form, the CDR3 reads TGTGCCAGCAGCTTCGGACAGGGACTATTACCGAAGGGCACTGAAGCTTTCTTT. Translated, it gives CASSFGQGLLPKGTEAFF. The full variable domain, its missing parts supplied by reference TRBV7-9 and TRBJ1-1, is DTGVSQNPRHKITKRGQNVTFRCDPISEHNRLYWYRQTLGQGPEFLTYFQNEAQLEKSRLLSDRFSAERPKGSFSTLEIQRTEQGDSAMYLCASSFGQGLLPKGTEAFFGQGTRLTVV.